This T cell receptor beta chain was sequenced during a study of breast tumors, draining lymph nodes, adjacent tissues. Study-wide findings and caveats: Luminal-like breast cancer showed significantly greater tumor-nontumor repertoire similarity than basal-like breast cancer did. Most tumor T cells seemingly derive from lymph node, then expand in tumor. Tumors had less TCR diversity than lymph nodes, more than nontumor tissue. The lymph node origin of tumor T cells was framed as consistent with a hypothesis, not demonstrated.

After removal of 5 bases from V and 4 bases from J, the junction contained 7 bases not matched to a gene. This CDR3 comprises 14 residues. From germline, CDR1 is SGHNT and CDR2 YENEEA. Breast cancer patients provided tissue from their axillary draining lymph nodes. One entry per CDR3 protein results from TCRdb running MiXCR on the multiplex PCR reads. Of 200,000 to 250,000 distinct CDR3 sequences in the sample, around 35% were seen once. Concerning this clonotype itself: Its antigen is still unknown.

The V and J genes are TRBV11-3 and TRBJ1-1; 7 bases align to TRBD1. Specimen: axillary lymph node tissue. The TCR sequence derives from a female donor with breast cancer. Some clones in this sample may be carry-over from other donors' samples. The CDR3 here is CASSEGGAFTEAFF. CDR3 in DNA: TGTGCCAGCAGCGAAGGGGGCGCATTCACTGAAGCTTTCTTT.